The rows below give T cell receptor beta chains drawn from one sample of a study of healthy donors' naive CD4 and CD8 T cells. MiXCR, run by TCRdb on the reads, gives a single entry per CDR3 protein. The profile shows roughly 200,000 distinct CDR3 sequences, over 60% of them singletons. Sequencing was done on a sample of naive CD4+ and CD8+ T cells sorted from blood, pooled from several donors. The source is a pool of human donors in good health; the sample pools cells from several healthy donors. Both conserved end residues are part of each CDR3. Fields, in order: V gene, CDR3 protein.

>TRBV20-1
CSASLAANEQFF
>TRBV5-1
CASSPDRVAYNEQFF
>TRBV29-1
CSVETWGIGYEQYF
>TRBV12-3/TRBV12-4
CASSLGIAQPQHF
>TRBV11-2
CASSRWGEAFF
>TRBV6-8
CASRPKGQGPEPYEQYF
>TRBV6-5
CASSYSRLGTQYF
>TRBV19
CASSYDRGRDNEQFF
>TRBV6-5
CASSYSPTGVNYGYTF
>TRBV19
CASRRDFTLRLAAYNEQFF
>TRBV19
CASSTATGWNTEAFF
>TRBV19
CASSRDRGSSYEQYF
>TRBV6-5
CASSPVGANEKLFF